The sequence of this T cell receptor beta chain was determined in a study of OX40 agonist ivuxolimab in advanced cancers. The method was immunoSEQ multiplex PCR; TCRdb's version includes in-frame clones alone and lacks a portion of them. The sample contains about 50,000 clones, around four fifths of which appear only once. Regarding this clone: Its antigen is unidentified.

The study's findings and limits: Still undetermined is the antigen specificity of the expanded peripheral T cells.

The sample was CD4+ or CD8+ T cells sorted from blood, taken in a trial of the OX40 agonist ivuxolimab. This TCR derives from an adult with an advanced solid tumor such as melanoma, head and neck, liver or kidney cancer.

CDR3 in amino acids: CASSSPGRDQPQHF. DNA of the CDR3: TGTGCCAGCAGCTCCCCCGGTAGAGACCAGCCCCAGCATTTT. This chain uses TRBV5-5 with TRBJ1-5, with unresolved D. Deletions cut 3 bases from V and 7 bases from J, with 14 bases between. Germline V lookup: CDR1 SGHKS, CDR2 YYEKEE (reference sequence). CDR3 length equals 14 residues.